Included here is one T cell receptor (beta chain) sequence, with context. What it binds is not known. Sample treatment: oral pan-JAK inhibitor, 5-10 mg twice daily. Peripheral blood and lesional scalp punch biopsies were taken from alopecia areata patients. These data come from a study of CD8+ T cells in alopecia areata. Study in general: Each of the treated patients was given oral tofacitinib, 5 to 10 mg twice daily, for moderate-to-severe alopecia areata.

Trimming took 3 bases from V and 2 from J; bases not matched to a gene: 12. The germline CDR1 and CDR2 sequences are PRHDT and FYEKMQ (reference sequence). This CDR3 region has 17 residues. Findings and caveats of the study: Sequenced scalp T cells also include alphabeta T cells resident in normal skin. Only one nonresponder was present, which leaves the link between baseline CD8+ expansion and response uncertain.

Reverse transcribed after extraction, RNA yielded cDNA as the sequencing template. The table came from immunoSEQ multiplex PCR; TCRdb's copy has only in-frame clones and leaves some out. The table records 180,000 or so clones, around 49% of them present only once. The sequence was obtained from a human donor with alopecia areata. Sequences were derived from CD8+ T cells sorted from blood, sampled at roughly week 53, from a patient treated with tofacitinib. The chain combines TRBV13 with TRBJ2-7; the match to TRBD1 covers 8 bases. The CDR3 DNA sequence: TGTGCCAGCAGCTTCGCAGGGGGCCCCCATAGTGCCTACGAGCAGTACTTC. This sequence encodes CASSFAGGPHSAYEQYF.